This paragraph covers one T cell receptor (beta chain) sequence. Assay used: immunoSEQ multiplex PCR; TCRdb lists only in-frame clones, some missing. In the table there are fewer than 65,000 clones, about 87% of which are singletons. This sample was taken from a study of OX40 agonist ivuxolimab in advanced cancers. At the level of the study: With a range of roughly 23 to 79, age averaged roughly 60 years, and around 83% were male.

Specimen: CD4+ or CD8+ T cells sorted from blood, collected in a trial of the OX40 agonist ivuxolimab. This sequence originates from an adult with an advanced solid tumor such as melanoma, head and neck, liver or kidney cancer.

Here the CDR3 DNA reads TGTGCCAGTCACAGGGGCGGGGACACTGAAGCTTTCTTT. Amino acid sequence: CASHRGGDTEAFF. The rearrangement links TRBV2 to TRBJ1-1, with TRBD1 identical over 7 bases. Germline CDR1 SNHLY, CDR2 FYNNEI. The CDR3 runs to 13 residues. The J segment lost 3 bases and the V segment lost 9 bases, leaving 7 bases of the junction unmatched.